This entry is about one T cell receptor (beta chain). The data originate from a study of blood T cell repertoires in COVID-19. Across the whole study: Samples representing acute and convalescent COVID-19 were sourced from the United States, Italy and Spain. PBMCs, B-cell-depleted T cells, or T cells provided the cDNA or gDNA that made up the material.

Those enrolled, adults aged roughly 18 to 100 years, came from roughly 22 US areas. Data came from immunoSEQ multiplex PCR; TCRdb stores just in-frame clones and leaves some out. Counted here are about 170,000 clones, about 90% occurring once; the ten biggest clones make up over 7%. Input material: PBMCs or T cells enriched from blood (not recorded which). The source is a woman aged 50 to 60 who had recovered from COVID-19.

The CDR3 bases are TGTGCCAGCAGACGGGGACAGGGATCGAACACTGAAGCTTTCTTT. Amino acid sequence: CASRRGQGSNTEAFF. This chain joins TRBV28 and TRBJ1-1; 9 bases are shared with TRBD1. Germline-derived CDR1 and CDR2 are MDHEN and SYDVKM. Trimming removed 6 bases from V and 1 base from J; junction bases left unmatched: 6. This CDR3 comprises 15 residues.